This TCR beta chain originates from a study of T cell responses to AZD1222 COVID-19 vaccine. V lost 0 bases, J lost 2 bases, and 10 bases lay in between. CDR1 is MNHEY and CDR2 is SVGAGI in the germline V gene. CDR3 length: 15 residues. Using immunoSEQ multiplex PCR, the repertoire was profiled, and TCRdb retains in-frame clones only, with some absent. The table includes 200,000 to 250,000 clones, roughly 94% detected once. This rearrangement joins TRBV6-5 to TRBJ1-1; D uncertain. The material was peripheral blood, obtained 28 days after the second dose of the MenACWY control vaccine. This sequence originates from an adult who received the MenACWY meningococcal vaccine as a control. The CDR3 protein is CASSYSPGDNTEAFF. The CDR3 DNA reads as TGTGCCAGCAGTTACTCGCCCGGGGATAACACTGAAGCTTTCTTT.